This T cell receptor beta chain came from a study of cytomegalovirus exposure and HLA in healthy donors. Measured with immunoSEQ multiplex PCR; TCRdb has only the in-frame clones, and not every one. The data hold about 140,000 clones, with about four fifths observed a single time. These donors were members of the 120-subject validation cohort, a group separate from the roughly 670-subject first cohort. The V end lost 7 bases, the J end lost 6 bases, and 18 bases lay between the germline ends. CDR3 size: 15 residues. Germline assignment: CDR1 MDHEN and CDR2 SYDVKM. The chain has TRBV28 and TRBJ1-4; no clear D. The sequence derives from a woman aged 25 to 39 in good health and CMV-seronegative. The material sequenced was PBMCs. The CDR3 DNA sequence: TGTGCCAGCAAAAACGCGGGGTCTCCGGATGAAAAACTGTTTTTT. It codes for CASKNAGSPDEKLFF.